This paragraph covers one T cell receptor (beta chain) sequence. Its antigen is as yet unknown. Other nucleotide sequences in the sample specify the same CDR3. This specimen belongs to a study of OX40 agonist ivuxolimab in advanced cancers. Broader study findings: Compared with others, partial responders at 0.1-3.0 mg/kg displayed clonal expansion among the lowest.

The CDR3 totals 15 residues. Per the germline V gene, CDR1 is SGHAT and CDR2 is FQNNGV. V dropped 9 bases and J dropped 6; count of bases not matched to a gene: 10. Assay: immunoSEQ multiplex PCR; the TCRdb copy retains only in-frame clones and omits some. The profile shows tens of thousands of clones, approximately 91% of them singletons. Autoimmune disease history or systemic immunosuppression led to patient exclusion. This chain links TRBV11-2 with TRBJ2-1; 11 nucleotides agree with TRBD2. Sequencing was performed on CD4+ or CD8+ T cells sorted from blood, taken in a trial of the OX40 agonist ivuxolimab. The sequence was collected from an adult with an advanced solid tumor such as melanoma, head and neck, liver or kidney cancer. CDR3 amino acids: CASSPLAGVANEQFF. The CDR3 DNA follows: TGTGCCAGTAGCCCACTAGCGGGAGTGGCCAATGAGCAGTTCTTC.